These 6 T cell receptor beta chains came from one sample sequenced in a study of T cells in women clearing cervical HPV infection. The method was immunoSEQ multiplex PCR; TCRdb's version includes in-frame clones alone and lacks a portion of them. Its listing shows about 20,000 clones. What was sequenced was blood buffy coat. The receptors were sampled from a woman between 18 and 75 years old with a cervical HPV16 infection that either progressed to CIN3+ or cleared (not recorded which).

Comments on this clone: The read ends 3 residues before the CDR3 terminus; that terminus is restored from the germline J gene. J is TRBJ1-2 and V is TRBV28, with TRBD1 as a possible D gene (5 bases). CDR1 and CDR2 from the germline V gene are MDHEN and SYDVKM. CDR3 length equals 13 residues. The CDR3 here is CASSSRGINGYTF. The DNA read from the CDR3 is TGTGCCAGCAGTTCGAGGGGAATTAACGGC.

The CDR3 DNA, read in part, is TGCAGTGCTAGAGGCACAGGGGGCTCTCCTCAGCCC. This translates into CSARGTGGSPQP. The entire CDR3 reads CSARGTGGSPQPQHF. The V gene is TRBV20-1, the J gene TRBJ1-5; 9 positions agree with TRBD1. The read ends 3 residues shy of where the CDR3 ends; the end is completed using the germline J gene. J lost 6 bases, V lost 1 base, and 7 bases had no gene match. The CDR3 is 15 residues long. Germline V gene data show CDR1 as DFQATT and CDR2 as SNEGSKA (reference sequence).

Concerning this clone itself: The read ends 3 residues before the CDR3 terminus; that terminus is restored from the germline J gene. V gene TRBV30 combines with J gene TRBJ2-1; 10 bases line up with TRBD1. CDR3 size: 14 residues. V gave up 6 bases and J gave up 9 bases; unmatched junction bases: 11. Germline values: CDR1 GTSNPN, CDR2 SVGIG (reference sequence). Incomplete CDR3 DNA: TGTGCCTGCGCCACCGGGACAGGGGCTGGTGAG. Its protein product is CACATGTGAGE. The whole CDR3 region reads CACATGTGAGEQFF.

As regards this clone: Read data end 3 residues before the CDR3 end; the end is taken from the germline J gene. The chain recombines TRBV20-1 with TRBJ2-3, with TRBD1 matching over 8 bases. CDR1 DFQATT and CDR2 SNEGSKA come from the germline V gene (reference sequence). The CDR3 extends over 12 amino acids. The CDR3 region is CSAGDRQETQYF. The sequenced CDR3 bases are TGCAGTGCTGGGGACAGGCAAGAGACG.

Of note for this clone: The read halts 3 residues ahead of the CDR3 end, with the missing end drawn from the germline J gene. The chain recombines TRBV30 with TRBJ2-1, with a tentative D call TRBD2 (6 bases). The CDR3 totals 13 residues. Germline V gene sequence: CDR1 GTSNPN, CDR2 SVGIG (reference sequence). V lost 0 bases and J lost 7, with 10 bases in between. CDR3: CAWSVGGVNEQFF. The sequenced part of the CDR3 DNA is TGTGCCTGGAGTGTAGGAGGGGTGAATGAG.

Turning to this clone: Read coverage stops 3 residues before the CDR3 terminus; the germline J gene supplies the remainder. J is TRBJ2-1 and V is TRBV5-1; 7 positions match TRBD2. The ends lost 2 bases at V and 5 bases at J; junction bases unmatched: 4. Looked up from germline, CDR1 is SGHRS and CDR2 is YFSETQ. The CDR3 sequence is 14 residues long. The CDR3 bases that were read are TGCGCCAGCAGCTTAGCGGGGCCTAACAATGAG. This encodes CASSLAGPNNE. The entire CDR3 is CASSLAGPNNEQFF.